This paragraph covers one TCR beta chain sequence. Antigen: not known. CDR1 and CDR2 from the germline V gene are MNHNS and SASEGT. CDR3 length equals 13 residues. V was pared by 6 bases and J by 2 bases, with 11 bases between. This entry is derived from a study of cytomegalovirus exposure and HLA in healthy donors. General study results and limits: Later analysis identified a missense DCLRE1C variant that was linked to TCR beta V- and J-gene trimming. According to the study, 150 to 200 TCR beta chains were cytomegalovirus-associated.

The study ran its PCR with 60 Vbeta and 13 Jbeta primers. Sequencing was performed with immunoSEQ multiplex PCR; in TCRdb, only in-frame clones are kept and a portion is missing. This sample has 95,000 to 110,000 clones; more than 70% occur once, and the top ten carry about 2.5%. The clonotype originates from a man aged 18 to 29 in good health and CMV-seronegative. The chain is built from TRBV6-1 and TRBJ2-7, with D tentatively TRBD2 (5 bases). The sequencing input was PBMCs. CDR3 amino acids: CASRRAVPYEQYF. The DNA for the CDR3 is TGTGCCAGCAGGCGGGCAGTCCCCTACGAGCAGTACTTC.